This TCR beta chain is drawn from a study of cytomegalovirus exposure and HLA in healthy donors (TCRdb year 2017). For context, the study as a whole: An earlier analysis of about 560 of the donors reported 250 to 300 Gb of sequence data and around 110 million unique TCR beta sequences obtained from about 180 million T cells. An early release covering roughly 600 HLA-typed donors comprised about 300 gigabases of sequencing data and around 80 million unique TCR sequences. Of the roughly 410 genotyped donors, 70% to 90% were placed in the genetic ancestry cluster associated with self-reported Caucasian donors. The study was designed to test whether signatures of past pathogen exposure could be identified by cataloging public T cell receptors. Using immunosequencing, the study profiled T cell repertoires from about 610 subjects and related those repertoires to cytomegalovirus serostatus. Besides the first cohort of 666 subjects, a separate validation cohort made up of 120 different subjects was used. High-throughput TCR immunosequencing, statistical association of individual TCRs with disease status, and machine learning were combined to predict cytomegalovirus infection status. In a later analysis, previously published TCR beta repertoires from 666 donors were re-analyzed and high-resolution HLA genotyping was added so that TCR occurrence patterns could be studied. The later analysis used no new phenotypic data to find candidate immune exposures, relying instead on TCR beta sequences and their occurrence across donors. An earlier analysis of 587 of the donors used high-throughput TCR beta sequencing to judge whether each TCR beta V gene segment behaved as functional or pseudogenic. Donor age, sex, ethnicity and CMV serostatus were compiled alongside the repertoire data. In a later genetic analysis, genome-wide SNP genotypes for about 55% of the roughly 670 donors were used, and that subset was treated as a discovery cohort. Every repertoire in the discovery cohort had been generated on one and the same sequencing platform. HLA typing included class I and class II loci at four-digit resolution. The number of typed donors differed by locus: roughly 629-640 for A, B, C, DRB1 and DQB1; about 520 for DQA1; some 610 for DPA1; and some 430 for DPB1. About five DR-DQ haplotypes were treated as single units for association and clustering because of strong linkage in the cohort. On average, 235,054 unique TCR beta nucleotide sequences were sequenced per donor among some 430 genotyped donors of the cohort, with roughly 20% of those sequences being non-productive.

Taken from cysteine to phenylalanine, the CDR3 has 15 residues. Just CDR3 DNA is preserved here, 45 bases in frame from base 1. Trimming accounts for 4 bases at V and 6 bases at J, while the number of junction bases matched to no gene is 9. The CDR1 and CDR2 encoded by the germline V gene are SGHRS and YFSETQ. In regard to this clone: It lacks a known antigen. Base qualities are not recorded, but no much larger clone differs from it by a single base.

What the authors observed across the whole study: For the cohort, immune exposure information was limited to CMV serostatus. In the study, some 180 TCR beta chains were listed as associated with cytomegalovirus. The sequencing pipeline was judged likely to have produced a cluster of highly shared sequence variants as a technical artifact. According to a later analysis, parvovirus B19, influenza, CMV and Epstein-Barr virus appeared linked to several top co-occurrence clusters. Only TCR beta chains were sequenced in this cohort, and the absence of alpha or paired-chain data limited detectable features. A further reported finding was that TCR beta sequences accurately predicted the HLA-A and HLA-B alleles for most subjects in the first cohort. Sequencing depth was assumed to be roughly uniform across donors in the presence/absence analyses, though that assumption may not hold. A later analysis found that HLA-associated TCR beta chains were more clonally expanded and had lower generation probabilities than equally common non-associated chains. In a later analysis, the rate of TCR association differed among HLA loci, with DRB1 alleles having the most associated TCRs and HLA-C alleles having the fewest. In an earlier analysis of several hundred of the donors, most TCR beta V segments were observed in productive rearrangements about 90% or about 30% of the time, broadly matching IMGT annotations. Fewer than 20 rarely observed V segments, including chromosome 9 orphons, were excluded from the earlier analysis of about 600 of the donors because counts were too low. Because the 87-base-pair reads could not distinguish some IMGT-functional V segments, including TRBV6-2 and TRBV6-3, those segments were excluded. The authors suggested that the approach could potentially be extended to other disease states and immunological phenotypes. A few of the identified cytomegalovirus-associated TCR beta chains were confirmed in vitro to be specific for cytomegalovirus antigens. In a later analysis, some 18,000 TCR beta sequences were associated with specific HLA alleles at a false discovery rate of 0.05. V-gene and J-gene trimming of TCR beta chains was associated with a missense DCLRE1C variant in a later genetic analysis, and the association was replicated in an independent cohort. While some public TCRs were present in many individuals, most TCR sequences turned up only very rarely across donors. Linkage disequilibrium might explain the correlated functional status among segregating V segments, but an unknown experimental factor could not be ruled out. In both the original and validation cohorts, the classifier was reported to diagnose cytomegalovirus status with high specificity and sensitivity. According to a later genetic analysis, donors in an Asian-associated ancestry cluster had fewer N-insertions in productive TCRs than the approximately 650-donor mean. According to a later analysis, most CMV-associated TCR beta chains appeared to be HLA-restricted, and the HLA associations seemed to be driven largely by CMV exposure. Strong co-occurrence of HLA alleles, especially DR and DQ, made assigning TCR associations to individual alleles difficult. Because HLA typing was missing for some donors at each locus, association tests included only the typed subset.

The receptor library was made with the immunoSEQ multiplex PCR assay. For the multiplex PCR, a mixture combining 60 forward primers for TCR Vbeta segments and 13 reverse primers for TCR Jbeta segments was used. The CDR3 region of rearranged TCR beta genes was amplified from genomic DNA with a multiplex PCR assay. The Illumina HiSeq System was used to sequence the amplified TCR beta libraries as 87-base-pair reads. As for how the authors treated the data: Across the roughly 670 repertoires, a later analysis counted about 81 million unique TCR beta chains, roughly 11 million of which were shared by at least two donors. Raw reads were error-corrected and collapsed into unique sequences with a nearest-neighbor algorithm that merged closely related sequences to remove PCR and sequencing errors. To assign V, D and J gene segments, CDR3 sequences were aligned to IMGT reference sequences. For a sequence to be retained, at least a six-nucleotide match to both a V gene segment and a J gene segment was required. A rearrangement counted as productive if the CDR3 had no stop codons and remained in frame with V and J, and every other rearrangement counted as non-productive. CDR3 was defined by IMGT convention, running from the second conserved V-encoded cysteine to the conserved J-encoded phenylalanine. Sequences without an unambiguous match to a single V gene segment were excluded from the earlier analysis of approximately 600 of the donors. An earlier analysis of some 500 of the donors classified V segments as functional when productive rearrangements were above 56.7% and as segregating when the standard deviation between donors was above 5%. A statistical classification framework was built for diagnosing cytomegalovirus status from the catalog of TCR beta chain sequences. In a later analysis, V and J genes were assigned by comparing TCR nucleotide sequences against IMGT/GENE-DB human TR gene sequences. A later analysis assigned CDR3 sequences and most-parsimonious VDJ recombination scenarios with the TCRdist pipeline. A later analysis defined each TCR beta chain by its CDR3 amino acid sequence plus V-gene family, and excluded reads lacking a unique V-gene family. In a later analysis, fewer than 650 highly shared, low-generation-probability nucleotide sequences were removed to address suspected cross-contamination and a sequencing artifact. For each public chain, a later analysis derived a clonal expansion index from normalized ranks of inferred template counts within each repertoire. Generation probabilities in a later analysis came from a VDJ recombination model fitted to out-of-frame rearrangements, and those results were checked against IGoR. Hypergeometric tests were used in a later analysis to score TCR-TCR, TCR-HLA and TCR-CMV co-occurrence, with a repertoire-size bias correction applied to the TCR pairs. To estimate false discovery rates, a later analysis permuted the HLA or CMV assignments 20 times. A later analysis grouped co-occurring TCRs with DBSCAN, adding TCRdist sequence similarity when clustering within HLA-allele-positive subsets. Co-occurrence clustering excluded repertoires with fewer than 30,000 or more than 120,000 public chains, plus five with anomalous nucleotide sharing. TCRdb retrieved this table from immuneACCESS and kept in-frame rearrangements only. Not all clones are present; in checked studies, unresolved V genes account for under half, and no reason is known for the remainder. From that table come the V and J calls and clone size; the DNA was used to work out D and trimming. The table for this sample lists more than 90,000 clones; roughly 74% of them were counted only once. The ten biggest clones cover approximately 2% of the sample.

The cohort comprised several hundred healthy bone marrow donors. At the time of sampling, every cohort member was nominally healthy, though immune exposures that went unrecorded were likely present. The donor was CMV seronegative and belonged to the group of around 350 seronegative cohort members. A peripheral blood sample was collected from each donor, and TCR beta sequencing was performed on peripheral blood mononuclear cells. Genomic DNA was extracted from the blood cell samples with the Qiagen DNeasy Blood Extraction Kit. This TCR derives from a woman aged 40 to 55 in good health and CMV-seronegative. Rearrangement joined TRBV5-1 to TRBJ2-1; 8 bases in the junction line up with TRBD1. Source material: PBMCs. The CDR3 region reads CASSVSGTGGNEQFF. The base sequence is TGCGCCAGCAGCGTTTCCGGGACAGGCGGCAATGAGCAGTTCTTC.